The present T cell receptor (beta chain) was sequenced within a study of blood T cell repertoires in COVID-19. Study details: Spain, Italy and the United States supplied samples that represented acute and convalescent COVID-19. Sample material is recorded as cDNA or gDNA derived from T cells, B-cell-depleted T cells, or PBMCs.

In the original analysis: Amplification from reference gene primers served as the basis for estimated nucleated cell counts. Assay: immunoSEQ multiplex PCR; the TCRdb copy retains only in-frame clones and omits some. The V and J calls and clone size are taken from that table; D and trimming were inferred from the DNA. Of fewer than 200,000 clones in the sample, approximately 85% were seen once. The CDR3 length is 17 residues. Trimming removed 0 bases at V and 8 bases at J, with 20 bases between. Germline V gene data show CDR1 as LNHNV and CDR2 as YYDKDF (reference sequence). The chain recombines TRBV15 with TRBJ2-1; D is possibly TRBD2 (5 bases). The sequencing sample was made of peripheral blood. The sequence derives from a man aged 55 to 70 who had recovered from COVID-19. The CDR3 nucleotides are TGTGCCACCAGCAGAGAGGGAAGGACTCGTCGTTTCGATGAGCAGTTCTTC. It translates to CATSREGRTRRFDEQFF.